What follows are 27 T cell receptor beta chains derived from one specimen sequenced in a study of T cell responses to AZD1222 COVID-19 vaccine (dated by TCRdb to about 2021). Receptors were amplified or captured by the immunoSEQ multiplex PCR assay. The table was pulled from immuneACCESS by TCRdb, which kept in-frame rearrangements only. Such tables lose some clones; where checked, under half of the loss comes from unresolved V genes, and the rest has no known cause. For this sample there are about 140,000 clones; approximately 93% appear just once. In total, the top ten clones hold roughly 1.3% of the sample. In the paper's terms, the time point label means: about 28 days (+/-7) after the second vaccine dose. The source material was peripheral blood, sampled 28 days after the second AZD1222 dose. These receptors all stem from an adult who received the AZD1222 COVID-19 vaccine.

The gene calls are TRBV9 and TRBJ1-2, with unresolved D. This CDR3 is 15 amino acids long. V was shortened by 0 bases and J by 0 bases, with 9 bases between the two germline ends. In germline, CDR1 is SGDLS, CDR2 YYNGEE. Here the CDR3 reads CASSVDVTTNYGYTF. Written as DNA, the CDR3 is TGTGCCAGCAGCGTAGACGTGACAACTAACTATGGCTACACCTTC.

The V gene is TRBV7-8, the J gene TRBJ2-3; 16 bases are a match to TRBD2. This CDR3 has 17 residues. Losses at the gene ends were 0 bases for V and 6 bases for J; bases not matched to a gene: 3. The germline CDR1 and CDR2 sequences are SGHVS and FQNEAQ. CDR3 DNA: TGTGCCAGCAGCTTAGCGGGGACTAGCGGGGGGGCGGATACGCAGTATTTT. This sequence encodes CASSLAGTSGGADTQYF.

This clone was picked up one time. V gene TRBV12-3 or TRBV12-4 combines with J gene TRBJ2-7, with D perhaps TRBD2 (6 bases). V lost 7 bases and J lost 3, with 10 bases in between. This CDR3 contains 12 residues. The CDR3 coding sequence is TGTGCCAGCACCCGGGGGATCTACGAGCAGTACTTC. Its translation: CASTRGIYEQYF.

This clone was detected a few times. This chain joins TRBV28 and TRBJ2-7; the D call may be TRBD1 or TRBD2 (5 bases each). Germline loops: CDR1 MDHEN, CDR2 SYDVKM. The CDR3 consists of 16 residues. V lost 3 bases and J 5 bases, leaving 20 bases between the germline ends. CDR3 residues: CASSLESGLDVHEQYF. CDR3 sequence (DNA): TGTGCCAGCAGTTTGGAGTCGGGGCTAGATGTTCACGAGCAGTACTTC.

V and J are TRBV28 and TRBJ1-1; D call uncertain. Germline V lookup: CDR1 MDHEN, CDR2 SYDVKM. This CDR3 is 14 amino acids long. V shed 4 bases and J shed 1 base, with 10 bases lying between them. The CDR3 nucleotides are TGTGCCAGCAGTTCCCCAGGCTCGAACACTGAAGCTTTCTTT. This codes for CASSSPGSNTEAFF.

The V and J genes are TRBV12-5 and TRBJ2-1, with 8 bases that match TRBD1. Germline assignment: CDR1 LGHNT and CDR2 FRNRAP. This CDR3 has 14 amino acids. V was pared by 6 bases and J by 8 bases, with 9 bases of the junction left unmatched. The CDR3 DNA sequence: TGTGCTAGTGGCCCACGAGACAGGGGCGATGAGCAGTTCTTC. This sequence encodes CASGPRDRGDEQFF.

The chain carries TRBV7-9 and TRBJ1-1, with TRBD1 as a possible D gene (5 bases). This CDR3 spans 13 amino acids. Germline lookup yields CDR1 SEHNR and CDR2 FQNEAQ (reference sequence). Trimming left V 3 bases short and J 6 bases short, with 11 bases between. For the CDR3, the DNA is TGTGCCAGCAGCTTGACAGCCGCCGCTGAAGCTTTCTTT. It yields the protein CASSLTAAAEAFF. Full variable domain (missing parts from reference TRBV7-9 and TRBJ1-1): DTGVSQNPRHKITKRGQNVTFRCDPISEHNRLYWYRQTLGQGPEFLTYFQNEAQLEKSRLLSDRFSAERPKGSFSTLEIQRTEQGDSAMYLCASSLTAAAEAFFGQGTRLTVV.

This chain uses TRBV11-2 with TRBJ1-1; 7 nucleotides match TRBD1. The V and J ends lost 3 bases and 2 bases, in that order; junction bases with no gene match: 12. CDR3 length equals 17 residues. Looked up from germline, CDR1 is SGHAT and CDR2 is FQNNGV. The CDR3 region has the DNA TGTGCCAGCAGCTTGGGCCATTTCGGGACAGCAAACACTGAAGCTTTCTTT. Translated, it gives CASSLGHFGTANTEAFF.

The chain employs TRBV27 and TRBJ2-7, with a possible D match to TRBD2 (6 bases). The germline V gene has CDR1 MNHEY and CDR2 SMNVEV (reference sequence). The CDR3 loop spans 13 amino acids. Deletions cut 6 bases from V and 7 bases from J, with 16 bases between. DNA of the CDR3: TGTGCCAGCAGCAAGGTCTGGGAGGCGGAGCAGTACTTC. Protein: CASSKVWEAEQYF.

The chain combines TRBV19 with TRBJ1-2; D may be TRBD1 (5 bases). Looked up from germline, CDR1 is LNHDA and CDR2 is SQIVND (reference sequence). CDR3 length equals 16 residues. V lost 4 bases and J lost 0, with 15 bases in between. CDR3 sequence (DNA): TGTGCCAGTAGTAACCCCAGGGCAGGGACTAACTATGGCTACACCTTC. The encoded protein is CASSNPRAGTNYGYTF.

V usage is TRBV23-1 and J usage is TRBJ1-6; perhaps TRBD1 as D (6 bases). TRBV23-1 is reported as an ORF; its role is uncertain. This CDR3 is 15 amino acids long. Trimming removed 8 bases from V and 7 bases from J, with 18 bases in between. The CDR3 spells CASRKGETGNSPLHF. The CDR3 nucleotides are TGCGCCAGCCGGAAGGGGGAAACGGGGAATTCACCCCTCCACTTT.

Here the CDR3 reads CASSYDTGKGYNEQFF. CDR3 in DNA: TGTGCCAGCTCATACGATACAGGGAAAGGGTACAATGAGCAGTTCTTC. The chain has TRBV18 and TRBJ2-1; a weak D match, TRBD1 (6 bases). CDR3 size: 16 residues. V was clipped by 5 bases and J by 4 bases, with 18 bases between them. From germline, CDR1 is KGHSH and CDR2 LQKENI.

This chain's CDR3 is CASSSPGVEKLFF. In DNA form, the CDR3 reads TGTGCCAGCAGTTCCCCCGGGGTGGAAAAACTGTTTTTT. V is TRBV28 and J is TRBJ1-4; the D is unclear. Germline V CDR1 and CDR2: MDHEN, SYDVKM. Trimming shortened V by 4 bases and J by 8 bases, and 11 bases separated the two germline ends. This CDR3 region has 13 residues.

The chain recombines TRBV28 with TRBJ1-1, with 7 bases that match TRBD1. The CDR3 has 17 amino acids. Germline lookup yields CDR1 MDHEN and CDR2 SYDVKM. V trimming: 5 bases; J trimming: 0 bases; junction bases outside the gene matches: 12. The CDR3, as DNA: TGTGCCAGCAGTCTCTCCGGTACAGGGGATATGAACACTGAAGCTTTCTTT. This encodes CASSLSGTGDMNTEAFF.

The V and J genes are TRBV18 and TRBJ1-5, with 10 bases matching TRBD1. The CDR3 extends over 16 amino acids. Losses at the gene ends were 6 bases for V and 5 bases for J; bases not matched to a gene: 10. The germline gives CDR1 KGHSH, CDR2 LQKENI. The CDR3 DNA is TGTGCCAGCTCCCCCGTTGACAGGGGGCGATATCAGCCCCAGCATTTT. It codes for CASSPVDRGRYQPQHF.

V is TRBV5-1 and J is TRBJ1-1; maybe TRBD1 (5 bases). The CDR3 length is 14 residues. The ends were cut back, 4 bases at V and 0 bases at J, with 10 bases in the middle. Germline V gives CDR1 SGHRS, CDR2 YFSETQ. CDR3 nucleotide sequence: TGCGCCAGCAGCAACCCGACAGTGAACACTGAAGCTTTCTTT. It encodes CASSNPTVNTEAFF. The variable domain in full, with the rest retrieved from reference TRBV5-1 and TRBJ1-1, is KAGVTQTPRYLIKTRGQQVTLSCSPISGHRSVSWYQQTPGQGLQFLFEYFSETQRNKGNFPGRFSGRQFSNSRSEMNVSTLELGDSALYLCASSNPTVNTEAFFGQGTRLTVV.

The chain recombines TRBV5-1 with TRBJ2-3; no reliable D call. CDR1 and CDR2 (germline): SGHRS, YFSETQ. The germline V and J ends were trimmed by 0 bases and 1 base, with 9 bases remaining between them. The CDR3 loop spans 15 amino acids. The CDR3 nucleotides read TGCGCCAGCAGCTTGGCTGGGCAGCGCACAGATACGCAGTATTTT. Translated: CASSLAGQRTDTQYF. Full variable domain (rest looked up from reference TRBV5-1 and TRBJ2-3): KAGVTQTPRYLIKTRGQQVTLSCSPISGHRSVSWYQQTPGQGLQFLFEYFSETQRNKGNFPGRFSGRQFSNSRSEMNVSTLELGDSALYLCASSLAGQRTDTQYFGPGTRLTVL.

This chain joins TRBV28 and TRBJ2-1, with D maybe TRBD1 (5 bases). Germline V gene lookup returns CDR1 MDHEN and CDR2 SYDVKM. Trimming stripped 3 bases from V and 10 bases from J, with 13 bases between. This CDR3 contains 13 residues. Here the CDR3 reads CASSFRQGLEQFF. CDR3 nucleotide sequence: TGTGCCAGCAGTTTCCGCCAGGGTTTAGAGCAGTTCTTC.

In this sample, this clone turned up once. The V gene is TRBV27, the J gene TRBJ2-7, with TRBD2 identical over 7 bases. V shed 8 bases, J shed 11 bases, and the junction held 21 bases outside the gene matches. Germline loops: CDR1 MNHEY, CDR2 SMNVEV (reference sequence). The CDR3 loop spans 15 amino acids. The CDR3 spells CASGLVGEGLSLEYF. The DNA for the CDR3 is TGTGCCAGCGGGCTGGTCGGGGAGGGCCTTTCTCTAGAGTACTTC.

The chain couples TRBV4-2 to TRBJ1-5; 10 bases match TRBD1. This CDR3 is 16 amino acids long. Germline CDR1 and CDR2: LGHNA and YNFKEQ. With 4 bases clipped from V and 6 bases from J, the junction kept 9 bases outside the gene matches. This chain's CDR3 is CASSPTPGTGVQPQHF. CDR3 bases: TGTGCCAGCAGCCCGACACCGGGGACAGGGGTTCAGCCCCAGCATTTT.

This sequence joins TRBV6-5 and TRBJ2-1; 9 nucleotides line up with TRBD1. The germline gives CDR1 MNHEY, CDR2 SVGAGI. The trim removed 6 bases at V and 4 bases at J, leaving 7 bases unmatched. The length of the CDR3 is 15 residues. The CDR3 DNA reads TGTGCCAGCAGCACCACAGGGGGCGCGTACAATGAGCAGTTCTTC. Amino acid sequence: CASSTTGGAYNEQFF.

The chain uses TRBV6-6 and TRBJ2-7; weak D call: TRBD2 (6 bases). The CDR3 covers 14 residues. Trimming removed 6 bases at V and 6 bases at J, with 18 bases between. Germline V gene lookup returns CDR1 MNHNY and CDR2 SVGAGI (reference sequence). In DNA, the CDR3 is TGTGCCAGCAGCGGAGGGACGTCTCATCCCGAGCAGTACTTC. This translates into CASSGGTSHPEQYF.

The chain is built from TRBV28 and TRBJ2-7; 9 positions match TRBD1. The CDR3 is made up of 15 amino acids. V shed 3 bases and J 7 bases; nucleotides not matched to a gene: 10. In germline, CDR1 is MDHEN, CDR2 SYDVKM. The CDR3 DNA reads TGTGCCAGCAGTTTTGGGGACAGGGAACTATGGGAGCAGTACTTC. The encoded protein is CASSFGDRELWEQYF. Full variable domain (missing parts from reference TRBV28 and TRBJ2-7): DVKVTQSSRYLVKRTGEKVFLECVQDMDHENMFWYRQDPGLGLRLIYFSYDVKMKEKGDIPEGYSVSREKKERFSLILESASTNQTSMYLCASSFGDRELWEQYFGPGTRLTVT.

This chain connects TRBV5-4 to TRBJ1-2; D is perhaps TRBD1 (6 bases). Germline-derived CDR1 and CDR2 are SGHNT and YYREEE (reference sequence). V shed 0 bases and J shed 4 bases, with 10 bases lying between them. The length of the CDR3 is 14 residues. In DNA, the CDR3 is TGTGCCAGCAGCTTGGCTGGGGGCAGCTATGGCTACACCTTC. It codes for CASSLAGGSYGYTF.

The chain employs TRBV7-2 and TRBJ1-5, with D unclear. Germline V lookup: CDR1 SGHTA, CDR2 FQGNSA. The germline V and J ends were trimmed by 4 bases and 1 base, with 17 bases remaining between them. This CDR3 comprises 17 residues. The CDR3 protein is CASSYDLPGRSNQPQHF. The CDR3 coding sequence is TGTGCCAGCAGCTACGACCTTCCTGGACGGAGCAATCAGCCCCAGCATTTT.

As for this clone: Other DNA sequences in this sample translate to the same CDR3. The chain joins TRBV7-9 to TRBJ1-2; TRBD1 matches at 8 bases. The germline V gene encodes CDR1 SEHNR and CDR2 FQNEAQ (reference sequence). The CDR3 is 14 residues long. The J segment lost 2 bases and the V segment lost 1 base, leaving 0 bases of the junction unmatched. CDR3: CASSLGQGNYGYTF. CDR3 sequence (DNA): TGTGCCAGCAGCTTAGGACAGGGGAACTATGGCTACACCTTC.

The V and J genes are TRBV19 and TRBJ2-2; 8 positions agree with TRBD2. CDR1 is LNHDA and CDR2 is SQIVND in the germline V gene (reference sequence). The CDR3 spans 16 residues. Trimming at V came to 10 bases and at J to 0 bases, leaving 10 bases not matched to a gene. Here the CDR3 reads CATRGSGGPNTGELFF. The CDR3 region has the DNA TGTGCCACTAGGGGGTCGGGAGGGCCGAACACCGGGGAGCTGTTTTTT.